This section outlines one T cell receptor (beta chain) sequence together with its context. This clonotype has only a few counts. It lacks a known antigen. Base qualities were left out, and no much larger clone turns up one base away. The sample originates from a study of blood T cells in healthy people across ages (dated by TCRdb to the mid-2010s). Study-level background: In model experiments, roughly one uniquely barcoded TCR beta cDNA molecule per two T cells was captured by template switching. The study measured age-related changes in TCR beta repertoire diversity using deep sequencing normalized with unique cDNA molecular identifiers. Donors were grouped into four age groups: young (average about 15 years), middle-aged (39), aged (approximately 67) and long-lived (around 80). Donors of different ages were randomly distributed across sequencing lanes to avoid experimental bias. Using the same blood draw, the study looked at two additional independent replicas of 1 million unique cDNA reads for two donors, one aged 18 to 30 and the other aged 80 or older. The study at large found these results: Estimates of total diversity based on one million sequenced T cells were regarded as lower bounds and as underestimates. Observed TCR beta diversity per million T cells fell roughly linearly with age, and a significant reduction was already apparent by age around 36. Compared with the aged group, the long-lived group had more naive CD4+ T cells, fewer expanded clones and increased TCR diversity, suggesting age selection. Observed TCR beta diversity correlated strongly with the percentage of naive T cells measured by flow cytometry. Conclusive comparison of naive and antigen-experienced compartments was prevented by the profiling of bulk unsorted PBMCs. Donor CMV infection status was unknown, potentially confounding age-related changes in expanded clonotypes.

To prepare the library, 5' RACE was applied. TCRdb lists the instrument as Illumina HiSeq 2500. The second PCR ran for roughly 7 to 12 cycles and used a J-beta primer mix along with a sample-barcoded 5' primer. A template-switch 5' adaptor carrying 12 random nucleotides introduced a unique molecular identifier onto each TCR beta cDNA molecule. At least 2.5 million CDR3-containing paired-end reads were obtained from each sample. All of the RNA was converted into first-strand cDNA using the Mint cDNA synthesis kit, with a TRBC-specific oligonucleotide serving as the primer. Following uracil-DNA glycosylase treatment, all cDNA underwent a first 18-cycle PCR with the universal primers M1SS and BC2_uni_R. Regarding the original processing steps: For normalization, 1 million high-quality reads, each with a distinct molecular identifier, were randomly selected from each sample. Instead of being binned into consensus sequences, reads with shared molecular identifiers were discarded. CDR3 identification, clonotype clustering and error correction used MiTCR with a Q25 quality threshold and the strictest error-elimination algorithm. A nonparametric unseen species model with Euler transformation was used to estimate a lower bound on total TCR beta diversity. TCRdb ran its own pipeline on the public reads, namely fastp trimming at Q25 and MiXCR clone calling, and kept in-frame beta chains. Each record represents a unique CDR3 protein, reported with the most common genes and DNA among its rows. TCRdb assigned the V and J calls; the authors' analysis was not used. This sample gives some 1 million distinct CDR3 sequences in total; over 35% of them show up just once. Under 20% of the sample is in the top ten clones.

There are 14 amino acids in the CDR3, from cysteine to phenylalanine inclusive. Solely the CDR3 DNA is kept, with 42 bases framed from the first base. Between the V and J ends, shortened by 6 bases and 7 bases respectively, the junction contains 16 bases. CDR1 and CDR2 were assigned from the germline V gene (reference sequence) as MNHEY and SMNVEV. Systemically healthy Caucasian individuals from Russia, some 38 in total and aged roughly 6 to 100 years, were included as donors. Each donor gave ten milliliters of peripheral blood, drawn into EDTA-treated Vacutainer tubes. PBMCs were isolated by Ficoll-Paque density-gradient centrifugation, with at least 7 million obtained per sample. Total RNA was extracted from PBMCs with Trizol reagent, with at least 6 micrograms obtained per sample. The percentages of naive CD45RAhigh/CD27high T cells were determined by flow cytometry on a PBMC aliquot from every donor.

The specimen sequenced was blood. The rearranged chain carries TRBV27 and TRBJ1-5, with the D gene uncertain. The source of this sequence is a woman aged 60-75 years in good health. The CDR3 corresponds to CASRAELAGQPQHF. The bases are TGTGCCAGCAGAGCCGAATTGGCGGGCCAGCCCCAGCATTTT.